The clone carrying this T cell receptor beta chain turned up a few times. Its matching antigen is unknown. The sample belongs to a study of T cell repertoires in cytomegalovirus infection. Turning to the study itself: Matching HLA type, along with CMV infection, was indicated by public TCR beta signatures.

TCRdb re-called the reads through MiXCR, storing one row per CDR3 protein. In the table there are some 320,000 distinct CDR3 sequences, 8% to 9.5% of which are singletons. V was cut by 6 bases and J by 4 bases, with 15 bases left in between. The CDR3 is 14 amino acids. Study results and limitations: In two of eight donors, the top clonotype was HLA-C-restricted CMV-specific. Carriage of CMV together with the relevant HLA was identifiable through cumulative public TCR beta family frequency.

The clonotype originates from a human donor in good health (CMV status not recorded). Some clones in this sample may be carry-over from other donors' samples. This chain connects TRBV12-3 or TRBV12-4 to TRBJ1-1; D is undetermined. Material for sequencing was PBMCs. The CDR3 sequence: CASRPNFSVTEAFF. In DNA, the CDR3 is TGTGCCAGCAGACCTAACTTCAGCGTCACTGAAGCTTTCTTT.